The source of this TCR beta chain is a study of CD8 T cells in ankylosing spondylitis. This clonotype came up many times. Its antigen is undetermined. General study results and limits: A TCR beta motif of eight or nine highly homologous variants seemed to mark ankylosing spondylitis blood. Earlier reports found some motif variants in synovial fluid and blood in reactive arthritis.

TCRdb reprocessed the 5' RACE reads via MiXCR and lists one record per CDR3 protein. This sample has 800,000 to 900,000 distinct CDR3 sequences; approximately 12% occur once, and the top ten carry 0.45% to 0.6%. This sequence was found in a male donor with ankylosing spondylitis. Sequencing input: blood, either unsorted or a sorted T cell fraction (not recorded which).

The CDR3 spells CASSPDRGQDQPQHF. In DNA form, the CDR3 reads TGCGCCAGCAGCCCGGACAGGGGGCAAGATCAGCCCCAGCATTTT. This chain connects TRBV4-3 to TRBJ1-5; 11 positions match TRBD1. V was clipped by 4 bases and J by 5 bases; unmatched bases: 4. CDR3 size: 15 residues. Germline assignment: CDR1 LGHNA and CDR2 YSLEER.